Here is one T cell receptor beta chain with its context. This clonotype has a count of ten or more. What this receptor recognizes is not known. One base away there is no much larger clone; base qualities are not given. The data are from a study of regulatory T cells in long-lasting Graves disease (dated by TCRdb to about 2021). For the study in its entirety: Antithyroid drugs had been taken for less than 3 months by newly diagnosed Graves' disease patients. This study used TCR sequencing and RNA sequencing of peripheral blood to compare persistent Graves' disease patients against newly diagnosed Graves' disease patients. The study took place in China and was registered as a clinical trial. TCR sequencing covered 13 persistent and around 20 newly diagnosed Graves' disease patients, approximately 33 samples in total.

Libraries were built with multiplex PCR. Data came from an Illumina HiSeq 4000. To build TCR beta libraries, CDR3 regions were amplified by Arm-PCR using iRepertoire HTBI primers. PCR products were gel purified before sequencing. The study's processing was this. Across samples, 60 to 75 TRBV and roughly 15 TRBJ segments were identified and used for gene usage analysis of CDR3 amino acid clonotypes. COPE and FqMerger were used to merge filtered high-quality paired reads into contigs. BLAST was used to align contigs to IMGT TRBV, TRBD and TRBJ reference genes, and CDR3 was defined according to IMGT. Any clonotype with a frequency above 0.1% was classified as a highly expanded clone. Shannon entropy was used to measure repertoire diversity, and the Gini coefficient was used to measure V-J evenness. Public clonotypes were defined as clonotypes shared by more than one individual. TCRdb passed the public sequencing reads through fastp at Q25 and MiXCR, retaining productive beta sequences. Rows merge per CDR3 protein into single entries with the most common DNA and genes. The V and J calls and clone size come from TCRdb's table, not from the authors' own analysis. Here the sample has hundreds of thousands of distinct CDR3 sequences; about 16% occur a single time. Jointly, the top ten make up more than 10% of the sample.

Results and caveats for the whole study, not just this receptor: Compared with newly diagnosed patients, patients with persistent Graves' disease had lower TCR Shannon entropy and fewer highly expanded clones, which suggests clonal expansion. Persistent disease showed preferential use of TRBV28, TRBJ1-2 and TRBJ2-5, whereas newly diagnosed disease favored TRBV20-1 and TRBJ2-1. Because the primary lesion, thyroid tissue, could not be accessed, the study looked at peripheral blood alone. The authors noted that the small sample size was a limitation that may lower accuracy. Patients with persistent disease shared more public clonotypes (approximately 2,500) than newly diagnosed patients did (966). Only the TCR beta chain was sequenced and analyzed.

The intended sense of this specimen's time point label: newly diagnosed GD, antithyroid drugs for less than 3 months. For both TCR sequencing and RNA sequencing, RNA was extracted from PBMCs in TRIzol. The diagnosis of Graves' disease followed American Thyroid Association guidelines. The patients came from an endocrinology department in Xi'an, China. Each patient gave approximately 10 milliliters of peripheral blood, collected in an EDTA anticoagulant tube. Ficoll Paque Plus density gradient separation was used to isolate PBMCs, and no further T cell sorting was performed. RNA quality was checked with an Agilent 2100 Bioanalyzer and agarose gel, and concentration with a NanoDrop 2000. The CDR3 runs 14 residues from the cysteine to the phenylalanine. The sequence is cut down to CDR3 DNA, 42 bases in frame from base 1. The germline V gene (reference sequence) specifies SEHNR as CDR1 and FQNEAQ as CDR2. V lost 7 bases and J lost 4 bases; the stretch between them is 16 bases long.

These data were also reused for a study on T cells in Graves' hyperthyroidism and ophthalmopathy. From that second study: Stable Graves' hyperthyroidism was defined as no progression to ophthalmopathy during 18 months of follow-up. Hyperthyroidism patients were aged 18 to 65 years and newly diagnosed, with disease duration of less than 2 months. Patients with uncontrolled infections, other autoimmune diseases, pregnancy or lactation were excluded. Diagnoses were based on clinical symptoms, serum thyroxine and TRAb, thyroid ultrasound and orbital computed tomography. For the first round of RT-PCR on the TCR CDR3, the HTBI primer set was used together with the Qiagen OneStep RT-PCR kit. Blood samples also contained most of the expanded thyroid clonotypes (frequency above 0.001), which suggests that blood repertoires may reflect thyroid immune responses. Ophthalmopathy was separated from stable hyperthyroidism by a 13 V-J signature model, with approximately 89% sensitivity and roughly 81% specificity obtained in cross-validation and 80%/75% obtained in testing. In validation, progression to ophthalmopathy was predicted by the model with roughly 69% sensitivity and just over 72% specificity, a median of approximately 6.5 months before onset. TCR V-J signatures able to tell the groups apart were searched for in a discovery cohort of 90 to 100 patients, of whom approximately 40 had Graves' ophthalmopathy and 55 to 65 had stable Graves' hyperthyroidism. Prospective prediction of ophthalmopathy was tested in an independent validation cohort of 18 hyperthyroidism patients and 15 to 17 patients who later progressed to ophthalmopathy. The 95 to 100 discovery patients were randomly divided into training and test sets at a 7:3 ratio. The study also compared thyroid tissue and blood T-cell repertoires from roughly six Graves' hyperthyroidism patients. After sampling, hyperthyroidism patients received methimazole starting at 30 mg daily, and ophthalmopathy patients received high-dose intravenous methylprednisolone. The libraries were constructed in a second round of multiplex PCR and then size-selected and purified. Sequencing of the libraries was done on an Illumina HiSeq2000 using paired-end 100 bp reads. SOAPnuke was used to process the raw data, throwing out any read that contained adapters or uncalled bases, had a mean Phred below 15, or lacked an exact constant-primer or identifier match. High-quality paired reads were merged using COPE v1.2.5, and each unique nucleotide sequence was defined as a clonotype. Clonotypes were aligned to IMGT TRBV, TRBD and TRBJ reference segments using MiTCR v1.1. Only V-J combinations with frequency above 0.0001, covering 99.2% of repertoires, were analysed. A TCS score was defined as the ratio of F50 (clonal expansion) to E x V (chaos), with BLOSUM62-based TCRdist applied between CDR3 peptides within each V-J. Welch's t-statistics and random forest reduced roughly 500 V-J features to 13, which were used in a naive Bayes classifier (R e1071). No statistical method was used to fix the sample size in advance, and group allocation was not hidden from the investigators. TCR Vbeta CDR3 sequencing of approximately 140 peripheral blood samples (roughly 41 ophthalmopathy, roughly 72 hyperthyroidism and 17 progressor patients) is reported in the paper.

The receptor chain draws on TRBV7-9 and TRBJ1-2; tentative D gene TRBD1, with 6 bases matching. The TCR comes from a man between 18 and 29 years old with Graves disease. Donor details come from another sample of the same person, matched by shared clones. This specimen consisted of peripheral blood mononuclear cells (PBMCs), obtained at new diagnosis, from a patient treated with antithyroid drugs. The base sequence is TGTGCCAGCAACCCACCGGACAGCCCCTATGGCTACACCTTC. Translated, it gives CASNPPDSPYGYTF. The full variable domain, completed from the reference TRBV7-9 and TRBJ1-2 proteins outside the CDR3, reads DTGVSQNPRHKITKRGQNVTFRCDPISEHNRLYWYRQTLGQGPEFLTYFQNEAQLEKSRLLSDRFSAERPKGSFSTLEIQRTEQGDSAMYLCASNPPDSPYGYTFGSGTRLTVV.